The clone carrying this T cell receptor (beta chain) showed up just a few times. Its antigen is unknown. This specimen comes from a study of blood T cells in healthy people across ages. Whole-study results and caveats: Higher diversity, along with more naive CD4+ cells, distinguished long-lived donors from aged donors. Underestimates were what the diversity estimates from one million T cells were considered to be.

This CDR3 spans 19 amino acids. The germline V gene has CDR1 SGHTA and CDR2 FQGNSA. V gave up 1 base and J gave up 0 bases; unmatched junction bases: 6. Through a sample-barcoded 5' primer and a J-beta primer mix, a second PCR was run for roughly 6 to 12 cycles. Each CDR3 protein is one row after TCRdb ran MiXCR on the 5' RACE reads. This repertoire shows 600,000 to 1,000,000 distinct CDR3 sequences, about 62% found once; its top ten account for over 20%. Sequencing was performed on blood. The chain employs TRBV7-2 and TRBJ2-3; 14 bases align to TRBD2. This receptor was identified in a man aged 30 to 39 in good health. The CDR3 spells CASSLVTRLAGGSTDTQYF. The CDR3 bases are TGTGCCAGCAGCTTAGTTACCCGACTAGCGGGGGGGAGCACAGATACGCAGTATTTT. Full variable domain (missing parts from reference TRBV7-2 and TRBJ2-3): GAGVSQSPSNKVTEKGKDVELRCDPISGHTALYWYRQSLGQGLEFLIYFQGNSAPDKSGLPSDRFSAERTGGSVSTLTIQRTQQEDSAVYLCASSLVTRLAGGSTDTQYFGPGTRLTVL.